This T cell receptor (beta chain) was identified during a study of cytomegalovirus exposure and HLA in healthy donors. CDR3 size: 17 residues. CDR1 is SGDLS and CDR2 is YYNGEE in the germline V gene. V trimming: 3 bases; J trimming: 5 bases; junction bases outside the gene matches: 16. It was with 60 Vbeta and 13 Jbeta primers that the PCR ran. TCRdb's copy holds only in-frame clones and misses some; the assay was immunoSEQ multiplex PCR. In all, the sample yields some 130,000 clones. Study-level results: An analysis was carried out at a later point. It showed that HLA-associated TCR beta chains were more clonally expanded than equally common non-associated chains.

Comments on this clone: Its antigen is undetermined.

The J gene is TRBJ2-5, the V gene TRBV9, with 7 bases that match TRBD2. What was sequenced was PBMCs. This TCR was recovered from a man aged 18 to 29 in good health and CMV-seronegative. The CDR3 protein is CASSANPTGGGSETQYF. Here the CDR3 DNA reads TGTGCCAGCAGCGCCAATCCCACTGGGGGAGGGTCGGAGACCCAGTACTTC.